The T cell receptor (beta chain) under discussion was sequenced for a study of regulatory T cells in long-lasting Graves disease. Broader study findings: Persistent disease preferred TRBV28, TRBJ1-2 and TRBJ2-5; new disease, TRBV20-1 and TRBJ2-1. Persistent Graves' patients showed reduced TCR diversity versus newly diagnosed patients.

Time point specified: newly diagnosed GD, antithyroid drugs for less than 3 months. There was RNA extracted from PBMCs, and the TCR library was made from it. There are 14 residues in the CDR3. In germline, CDR1 is DFQATT, CDR2 SNEGSKA (reference sequence). With 1 base removed from V and 2 bases from J, the gap between germline ends came to 9 bases. This clonotype was counted between two and nine times. The antigen is unknown. According to the study, TCR beta libraries were built with iRepertoire HTBI primers and CDR3-region Arm-PCR. TCRdb reanalysed the multiplex PCR reads using MiXCR and keeps one entry per CDR3 protein. The table shows about 540,000 distinct CDR3 sequences, with roughly 13% occurring only once. In addition, the sample was reused for a study of T cells in Graves' hyperthyroidism and ophthalmopathy. That paper adds: Graves' hyperthyroidism was deemed stable absent ophthalmopathy progression within 18 months. Carried out on the TCR CDR3, a first-round RT-PCR used the HTBI primer set.

V and J are TRBV20-1 and TRBJ2-1, with D maybe TRBD1 (5 bases). This specimen was peripheral blood mononuclear cells (PBMCs), taken at new diagnosis, from a patient treated with antithyroid drugs. The sequence was collected from a man aged 25 to 40 with Graves disease. The CDR3 DNA sequence: TGCAGTGCTAGAGGCAGGGAAACCTACAATGAGCAGTTCTTC. This sequence encodes CSARGRETYNEQFF.